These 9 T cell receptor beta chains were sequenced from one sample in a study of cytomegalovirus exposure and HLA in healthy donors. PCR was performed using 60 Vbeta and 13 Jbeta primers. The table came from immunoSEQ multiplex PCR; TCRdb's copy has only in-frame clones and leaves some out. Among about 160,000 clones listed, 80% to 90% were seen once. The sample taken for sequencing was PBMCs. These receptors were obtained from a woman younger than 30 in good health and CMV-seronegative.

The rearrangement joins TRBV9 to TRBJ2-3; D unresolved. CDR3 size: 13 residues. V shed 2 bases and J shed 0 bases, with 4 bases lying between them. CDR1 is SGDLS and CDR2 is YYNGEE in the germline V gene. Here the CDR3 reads CASSVTSTDTQYF. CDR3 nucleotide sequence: TGTGCCAGCAGCGTTACAAGCACAGATACGCAGTATTTT.

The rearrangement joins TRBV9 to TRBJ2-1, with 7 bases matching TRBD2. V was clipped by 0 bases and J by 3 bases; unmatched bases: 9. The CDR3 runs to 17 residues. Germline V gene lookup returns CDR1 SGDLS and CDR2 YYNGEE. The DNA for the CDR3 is TGTGCCAGCAGCGTAGATGGGCGGGCGGGAGACTACAATGAGCAGTTCTTC. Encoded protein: CASSVDGRAGDYNEQFF. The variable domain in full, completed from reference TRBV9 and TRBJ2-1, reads DSGVTQTPKHLITATGQRVTLRCSPRSGDLSVYWYQQSLDQGLQFLIQYYNGEERAKGNILERFSAQQFPDLHSELNLSSLELGDSALYFCASSVDGRAGDYNEQFFGPGTRLTVL.

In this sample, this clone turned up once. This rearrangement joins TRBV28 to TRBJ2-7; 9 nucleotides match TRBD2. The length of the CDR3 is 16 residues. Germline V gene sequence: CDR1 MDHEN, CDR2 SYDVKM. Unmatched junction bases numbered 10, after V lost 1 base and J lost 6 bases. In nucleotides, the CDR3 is TGTGCCAGCAGTTTATCCGGGACTAGCTTATTTCCCGAGCAGTACTTC. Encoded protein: CASSLSGTSLFPEQYF. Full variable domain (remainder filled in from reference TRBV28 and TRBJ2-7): DVKVTQSSRYLVKRTGEKVFLECVQDMDHENMFWYRQDPGLGLRLIYFSYDVKMKEKGDIPEGYSVSREKKERFSLILESASTNQTSMYLCASSLSGTSLFPEQYFGPGTRLTVT.

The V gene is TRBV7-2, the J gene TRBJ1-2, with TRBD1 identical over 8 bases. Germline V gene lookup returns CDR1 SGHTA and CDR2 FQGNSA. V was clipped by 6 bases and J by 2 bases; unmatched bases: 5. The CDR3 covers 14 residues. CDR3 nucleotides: TGTGCCAGCAGTCGGACAGGGAAAAACTATGGCTACACCTTC. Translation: CASSRTGKNYGYTF.

The CDR3 reads CASSPLRQESGYTF. CDR3 DNA sequence: TGTGCCAGTAGTCCCCTGAGACAGGAGAGCGGCTACACCTTC. This rearrangement joins TRBV19 to TRBJ1-2; possible D gene TRBD1, 6 bases. The germline V gene has CDR1 LNHDA and CDR2 SQIVND (reference sequence). The CDR3 sequence is 14 residues long. V lost 5 bases, J lost 8 bases, and 18 bases lay in between.

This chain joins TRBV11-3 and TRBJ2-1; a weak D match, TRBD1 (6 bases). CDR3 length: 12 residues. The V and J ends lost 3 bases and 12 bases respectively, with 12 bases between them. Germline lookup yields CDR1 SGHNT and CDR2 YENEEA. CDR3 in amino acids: CASSFDRFAQFF. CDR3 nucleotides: TGTGCCAGCAGCTTTGACAGGTTCGCGCAGTTCTTC.

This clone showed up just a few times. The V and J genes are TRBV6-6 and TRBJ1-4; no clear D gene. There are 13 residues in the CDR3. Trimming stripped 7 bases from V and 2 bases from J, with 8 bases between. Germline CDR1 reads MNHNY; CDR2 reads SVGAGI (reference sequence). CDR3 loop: CASTGITNEKLFF. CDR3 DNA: TGTGCCAGCACCGGGATTACTAATGAAAAACTGTTTTTT.

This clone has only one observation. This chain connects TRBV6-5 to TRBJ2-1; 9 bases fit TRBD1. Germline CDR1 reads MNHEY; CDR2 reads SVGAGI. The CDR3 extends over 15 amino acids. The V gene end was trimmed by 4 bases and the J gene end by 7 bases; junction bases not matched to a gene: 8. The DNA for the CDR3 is TGTGCCAGCAGTTTCGGACAGGGGACGAGGAATGAGCAGTTCTTC. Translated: CASSFGQGTRNEQFF.

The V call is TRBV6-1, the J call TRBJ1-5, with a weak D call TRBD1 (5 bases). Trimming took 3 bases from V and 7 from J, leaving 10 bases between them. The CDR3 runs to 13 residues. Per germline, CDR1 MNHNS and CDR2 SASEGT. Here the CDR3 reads CASSDGGWQPQHF. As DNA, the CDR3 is TGTGCCAGCAGTGATGGGGGGTGGCAGCCCCAGCATTTT.